A single T cell receptor beta chain is shown here with its context. The antigen is undetermined. Here immunoSEQ multiplex PCR was the method, and the copy in TCRdb shows in-frame clones only, minus some. The repertoire holds 140,000 to 150,000 clones, around 90% seen once, with 5.2% in the top ten. The entry originates in a study of T cell responses to AZD1222 COVID-19 vaccine. Study observations and caveats: There were vaccine-associated CD4 TCRs across spike, dominant at 160-218 and 743-854. Elevations in Spike-specific TCR breadth and depth followed administration of two AZD1222 doses.

From germline, CDR1 is SGHTA and CDR2 FQGTGA. The V and J ends lost 3 bases and 9 bases respectively, with 12 bases between them. The CDR3 has 13 amino acids. This chain links TRBV7-3 with TRBJ2-1; a possible D gene is TRBD1 (5 bases). The specimen comprised peripheral blood, sampled on day 0 of AZD1222 vaccination. This receptor was identified in an adult in good health. The CDR3 is CASSFEATGEQFF. The CDR3 DNA is TGTGCCAGCAGCTTTGAAGCTACAGGTGAGCAGTTCTTC.